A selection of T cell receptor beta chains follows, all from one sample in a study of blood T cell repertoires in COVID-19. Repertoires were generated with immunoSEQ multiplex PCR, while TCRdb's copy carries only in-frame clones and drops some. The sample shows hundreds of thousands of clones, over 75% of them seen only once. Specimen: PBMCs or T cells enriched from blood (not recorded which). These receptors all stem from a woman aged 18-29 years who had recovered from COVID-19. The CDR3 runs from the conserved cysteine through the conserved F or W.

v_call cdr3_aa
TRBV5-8 CASHRTRGNTEAFF
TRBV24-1 CATSDPRRGAHEQFF
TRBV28 CASSFAGSSGNTIYF
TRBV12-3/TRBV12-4 CASSLRGPEAFF
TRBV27 CASSQVQTGGEDNEQFF
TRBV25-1 CASSTQTGRPQHF
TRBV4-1 CASSQDPDRRNTIYF
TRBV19 CASSRSGGLSLKETQYF
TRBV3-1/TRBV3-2 CASSLSGLDGYTF
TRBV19 CASSSRGLAGVYEQYF
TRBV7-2 CASSPTVAGGPLPTDTQYF
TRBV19 CATPEGNTGELFF
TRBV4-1 CASSRRDRDYEQYF
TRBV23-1 CASSQFLLTGGNDTQYF
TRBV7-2 CASSLVAGFGTDTQYF
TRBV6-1 CASSEAGEGRFF
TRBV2 CASNLQGMSGEKLFF
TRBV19 CASSNLYRSLLNTEAFF
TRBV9 CASSVFWGGARDTQYF
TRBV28 CASSLYWGGPRGYTF
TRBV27 CASSPRKTSPMNTEAFF
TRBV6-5 CASTPPPSRSGFF
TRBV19 CASSIGGAGGQETQYF
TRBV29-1 CSVYGTDESNTEAFF
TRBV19 CASSPWIIGGYGYTF
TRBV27 CASSPTGGGNYGYTF
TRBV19 CASSMETDRGKVNTEAFF
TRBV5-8 CASSRGQGPTNEKLFF
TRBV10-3 CAISESVGGQPQHF
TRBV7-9 CASSAGQGNEKLFF
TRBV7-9 CASSLARSSGEYEQYF
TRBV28 CASSLVQGKAPLHF
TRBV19 CASIGPGGSGNTIYF
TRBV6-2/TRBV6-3 CASSYAPGGTSTDTQYF
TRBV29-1 CSTSSDWAGNTEAFF
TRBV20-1 CSARDGGWAFF
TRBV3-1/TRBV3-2 CASTQTLGEKLFF
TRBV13 CASSSSGTTYNEQFF
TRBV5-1 CASSTVDRGGEKLFF
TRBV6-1 CASSEVSNSPLHF
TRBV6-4 CASSAPGKRYGYTF
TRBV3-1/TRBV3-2 CASSPQGGEAFF
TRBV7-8 CASSSHNRAHGYTF
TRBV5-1 CASSLDREDTEAFF
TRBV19 CASSIGDRGNTIYF
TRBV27 CASSLSIYQPQHF
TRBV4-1 CASSQEPEQTYEQYF
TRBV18 CASSPKGLAGGSGNNEQFF
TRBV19 CASKAELVEGYTF
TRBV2 CASSLGLNTEAFF
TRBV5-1 CASGLPRDRGRNYGYTF